This TCR beta chain was captured by sequencing in a study of fetal regulatory T cell absence and autoimmunity listed by TCRdb under 2017. Describing the broader study: Exocrine pancreas autoimmunity was seen in the IPEX patients without clinical diabetes.

Measured from the cysteine to the phenylalanine, the CDR3 is 14 residues long. The entry retains the CDR3 DNA only, 42 bases that are in frame from base 1. Sequences SSHAT (CDR1) and FNYEAQ (CDR2) are obtained from the germline V gene (reference sequence). A remark on this clone: Its specific antigen is unknown. The sample holds no much larger clone one base away, and base qualities are not on file.

Study-wide conclusions, independent of this receptor: Cord blood and pancreas had broadly similar TRB gene family usage, resembling published neonatal and adult repertoires. The oligoclonal enrichment was interpreted as support for antigen-driven autoimmunity in the pancreas before birth in IPEX syndrome. Compared with cord blood, the pancreas TCR compartment showed significant oligoclonal enrichment, and some top clones were enriched more than 100-fold.

TCRbeta CDR3 regions were amplified and barcoded by two-step multiplex PCR on the immunoSEQ human TCRbeta survey platform. Libraries were sequenced on Illumina instruments, with IgH sequenced in parallel from the same samples. Regarding the original processing steps: Raw reads were filtered against IMGT V, D, J definitions and binned by a nearest-neighbor algorithm to remove PCR and sequencing errors. A clone was defined by an identical nucleotide sequence, and differential abundance between tissues was tested with a Fisher exact test for each clone at a pFDR threshold of p<0.01. Clones with frequencies too low for statistical inference were excluded by a minimum inclusion filter of 10 in either sample. Pairwise clonal comparisons used the immunoSEQ Analyzer, and gene family usage was assessed with IMGT tools. TCRdb provides this immuneACCESS table in a form limited to in-frame rearrangements. Some clones are lacking; in checked studies, under half of them reflect an unresolved V gene, and why the rest are absent is not known. V and J calls and clone size follow that table, whereas D and trimming were derived from the DNA. The table for this sample lists about 50,000 clones; 70% to 85% of them were counted only once. Of the sample, approximately 0.37% is held by the ten largest clones.

The DNeasy Blood and Tissue Kit was used to extract roughly 1.7-3.3 ug of genomic DNA from either umbilical cord blood or frozen pancreas. Sequences were obtained from cord blood. The chain was built from TRBV7-7 and TRBJ2-3, with the D gene too uncertain to name. This TCR was sampled from a newborn boy with IPEX syndrome. The CDR3 in this case is CASSPDRWGDTQYF. The nucleotides are TGTGCTAGCTCCCCTGATAGGTGGGGAGATACGCAGTATTTT.